Below are 28 T cell receptor beta chains sequenced from a single sample in a study of blood T cell repertoires in COVID-19 (dated by TCRdb to the early 2020s). The library was made by the immunoSEQ multiplex PCR assay. TCRdb holds this immuneACCESS table with in-frame rearrangements only. Some clones are missing; in checked studies, unresolved V genes explain under half, and the rest has no known cause. Counted in this sample were tens of thousands of clones; around 88% of them appeared once. Approximately 17% of the sample goes to the ten largest clones. The sequenced sample was peripheral blood. The receptors come from a man aged 35 to 55 with COVID-19, enrolled during active disease.

The rearrangement uses TRBV10-3 and TRBJ1-6, with D perhaps matching TRBD1 (5 bases). This CDR3 spans 12 amino acids. The V end was cut by 7 bases, the J end by 7 bases, with 8 bases between. Germline assignment: CDR1 ENHRY and CDR2 SYGVKD. The CDR3, as DNA: TGTGCCATCACGGGGGGAAATTCACCCCTCCACTTT. Encoded protein: CAITGGNSPLHF.

The CDR3 is CASSLRGQLPYEQYF. CDR3 DNA: TGTGCCAGCAGCTTACGAGGACAACTGCCCTACGAGCAGTACTTC. This sequence joins TRBV7-2 and TRBJ2-7; TRBD1 might be the D (5 bases). Trimming removed 2 bases at V and 2 bases at J, with 13 bases between. CDR3 length: 15 amino acids. Germline assignment: CDR1 SGHTA and CDR2 FQGNSA.

The V gene is TRBV4-1, the J gene TRBJ1-1; TRBD1 aligns across 8 bases. There are 15 residues in the CDR3. J gave up 1 base and V 1 base, and 2 bases lay outside the gene matches. CDR1 and CDR2 (germline): MGHRA, YSYEKL. CDR3 region: CASSQAGTGNTEAFF. CDR3 in DNA: TGCGCCAGCAGCCAAGCCGGGACAGGGAACACTGAAGCTTTCTTT.

This clone was seen once. The chain has TRBV19 and TRBJ2-3; TRBD1 might be the D (6 bases). This CDR3 has 15 amino acids. Germline V lookup: CDR1 LNHDA, CDR2 SQIVND (reference sequence). The V gene lost 6 bases and the J gene lost 2 bases, with 15 bases spanning the gap. Written as DNA, the CDR3 is TGTGCCAGTAGCCAGGGGACGACAATCACAGATACGCAGTATTTT. Protein sequence: CASSQGTTITDTQYF.

The CDR3 DNA follows: TGTGCCAGCAGCCGCCGCTATAATAATTCACCCCTCCACTTT. Protein sequence: CASSRRYNNSPLHF. V usage is TRBV7-6 and J usage is TRBJ1-6; D is unresolved. The germline CDR1 and CDR2 sequences are SGHVS and FNYEAQ. This CDR3 spans 14 amino acids. V lost 5 bases to trimming and J lost 5 bases, with 10 bases between them.

The chain uses TRBV18 and TRBJ2-7; D possibly corresponds to TRBD2 (5 bases). Germline V gene lookup returns CDR1 KGHSH and CDR2 LQKENI. The CDR3 is 13 amino acids. V was pared by 3 bases and J by 3 bases, with 9 bases between. The CDR3 bases are TGTGCCAGCTCACCCGACGGGGACTACGAGCAGTACTTC. Amino acid sequence: CASSPDGDYEQYF.

V and J are TRBV28 and TRBJ1-2; D is possibly TRBD1 (5 bases). CDR3 length equals 13 residues. The V and J ends lost 6 bases and 5 bases respectively, with 13 bases between them. Germline-derived CDR1 and CDR2 are MDHEN and SYDVKM. CDR3 bases: TGTGCCAGCAGGACCCGGGGGGATTATGGCTACACCTTC. Residues: CASRTRGDYGYTF.

This clone has a single count. This chain links TRBV30 with TRBJ1-1, with TRBD1 matching 10 bases. Germline loops: CDR1 GTSNPN, CDR2 SVGIG (reference sequence). The CDR3 covers 15 residues. Trimming cost V 1 base and J 5 bases; bases outside gene matches: 7. The CDR3 coding sequence is TGTGCCTGGAGTGGAGGACAGGGGGTTTCTACTGAAGCTTTCTTT. It encodes CAWSGGQGVSTEAFF. The whole variable domain, remainder taken from reference TRBV30 and TRBJ1-1, is SQTIHQWPATLVQPVGSPLSLECTVEGTSNPNLYWYRQAAGRGLQLLFYSVGIGQISSEVPQNLSASRPQDRQFILSSKKLLLSDSGFYLCAWSGGQGVSTEAFFGQGTRLTVV.

The chain couples TRBV19 to TRBJ2-7; possible D gene TRBD2, 6 bases. CDR1 is LNHDA and CDR2 is SQIVND in the germline V gene (reference sequence). The ends were cut back, 2 bases at V and 5 bases at J, with 10 bases in the middle. The CDR3 has 13 residues. The CDR3 sequence is CASSITGVDEQYF. In nucleotides, the CDR3 is TGTGCCAGTAGTATAACGGGGGTCGACGAGCAGTACTTC.

The chain has TRBV3-1 (or the pseudogene TRBV3-2) and TRBJ1-6; D is unclear. V gave up 1 base and J gave up 9 bases, with 10 bases separating them. CDR1 and CDR2 from the germline V gene are LGHDT and YNNKEL (reference sequence). The CDR3 runs to 14 residues. The CDR3, as DNA: TGTGCCAGCAGCCAAGTGGCTGGCGGTTCACCCCTCCACTTT. Its translation: CASSQVAGGSPLHF.

The V gene is TRBV7-9, the J gene TRBJ1-6; 7 nucleotides align to TRBD1. CDR1 SEHNR and CDR2 FQNEAQ come from the germline V gene (reference sequence). This CDR3 contains 14 residues. Trimming at V came to 5 bases and at J to 5 bases, leaving 3 bases not matched to a gene. CDR3 amino acids: CASSRTGDNSPLHF. The CDR3 DNA reads TGTGCCAGCAGCCGAACAGGGGATAATTCACCCCTCCACTTT.

This clone showed up just a few times. Different DNA sequences within this sample yield the same CDR3. CDR3 loop: CASSLQGNTEAFF. CDR3 bases: TGTGCCAGCAGCTTACAGGGGAACACTGAAGCTTTCTTT. The chain has TRBV7-9 and TRBJ1-1; possibly TRBD1 for D (5 bases). Between the trimmed V and J ends, which lost 2 bases and 1 base, there was a span of 5 bases. CDR3 length: 13 amino acids. The germline gives CDR1 SEHNR, CDR2 FQNEAQ (reference sequence).

J is TRBJ2-5 and V is TRBV5-1; D perhaps matches TRBD2 (5 bases). This CDR3 spans 15 amino acids. CDR1 and CDR2 (germline): SGHRS, YFSETQ. V lost 2 bases and J 7 bases, leaving 18 bases between the germline ends. CDR3 loop: CASSFADGDLGTQYF. CDR3 coding DNA: TGCGCCAGCAGCTTTGCGGACGGGGATCTTGGGACCCAGTACTTC.

This sequence joins TRBV28 and TRBJ2-4, with D perhaps matching TRBD1 (5 bases). Trimming stripped 6 bases from V and 6 bases from J, with 18 bases between. CDR3 size: 15 residues. Looked up from germline, CDR1 is MDHEN and CDR2 is SYDVKM. The CDR3 nucleotides are TGTGCCAGCAGCCTGTATCAGGACATGACAAACATTCAGTACTTC. Translating it yields CASSLYQDMTNIQYF.

The chain has TRBV6-5 and TRBJ1-5; no reliable D call. Trimming cost V 6 bases and J 4 bases, with 10 bases left between them. Germline V gene lookup returns CDR1 MNHEY and CDR2 SVGAGI. The CDR3 has 13 residues. CDR3 in DNA: TGTGCCAGCAGACAACAGAGAAATCAGCCCCAGCATTTT. Its translation is CASRQQRNQPQHF.

This rearrangement joins TRBV4-1 to TRBJ1-2, with D hard to call. The CDR3 is 15 amino acids. Germline V gives CDR1 MGHRA, CDR2 YSYEKL. The V end lost 5 bases, the J end lost 2 bases, and 15 bases lay between the germline ends. CDR3 in amino acids: CASSVREGSNYGYTF. CDR3 coding DNA: TGCGCCAGCAGCGTAAGGGAGGGCTCAAACTATGGCTACACCTTC.

J is TRBJ2-6 and V is TRBV30; D gene uncertain. This CDR3 comprises 17 residues. Looked up from germline, CDR1 is GTSNPN and CDR2 is SVGIG (reference sequence). Trimming shortened V by 2 bases and J by 0 bases, and 14 bases separated the two germline ends. Here the CDR3 reads CAWSRVLYVSGANVLTF. For the CDR3, the DNA is TGTGCCTGGAGTCGGGTACTCTATGTCTCTGGGGCCAACGTCCTGACTTTC.

The rearrangement links TRBV19 to TRBJ2-1; 7 bases align to TRBD2. Germline values: CDR1 LNHDA, CDR2 SQIVND (reference sequence). J lost 1 base, V lost 4 bases, and 7 bases had no gene match. This CDR3 contains 16 residues. CDR3 DNA: TGTGCCAGTAGTACCCCCCTAGCGGAGTCCTACAATGAGCAGTTCTTC. Amino acid sequence: CASSTPLAESYNEQFF. Looking up the rest from reference TRBV19 and TRBJ2-1 gives the full variable domain: DGGITQSPKYLFRKEGQNVTLSCEQNLNHDAMYWYRQDPGQGLRLIYYSQIVNDFQKGDIAEGYSVSREKKESFPLTVTSAQKNPTAFYLCASSTPLAESYNEQFFGPGTRLTVL.

The chain has TRBV6-5 and TRBJ1-2, with D maybe TRBD1 (5 bases). The CDR3 totals 15 residues. Germline CDR1 reads MNHEY; CDR2 reads SVGAGI. V gave up 2 bases and J gave up 0 bases, with 10 bases separating them. In DNA, the CDR3 is TGTGCCAGCAGTTACGGGGCAGGTTCTAACTATGGCTACACCTTC. This gives the protein CASSYGAGSNYGYTF.

The CDR3, as DNA: TGTGCCAGCACCCGTTACGGCGGAACAAACGGTGAGCAGTTCTTC. This translates into CASTRYGGTNGEQFF. The rearrangement links TRBV6-5 to TRBJ2-1; D gene ambiguous. V lost 7 bases to trimming and J lost 9 bases, with 22 bases between them. Germline V gene sequence: CDR1 MNHEY, CDR2 SVGAGI. The CDR3 totals 15 residues.

The chain is built from TRBV29-1 and TRBJ1-2, with 12 positions matching TRBD1. The J segment lost 8 bases and the V segment lost 6 bases, leaving 10 bases of the junction unmatched. The CDR3 length is 14 residues. Germline CDR1 reads SQVTM; CDR2 reads ANQGSEA. CDR3 region: CSVAGTGGESGYTF. CDR3 DNA sequence: TGCAGCGTCGCCGGGACAGGGGGCGAGAGCGGCTACACCTTC.

V gene TRBV29-1 combines with J gene TRBJ2-6, with D possibly being TRBD1 (6 bases). This CDR3 is 16 amino acids long. Trimming cost V 5 bases and J 0 bases, with 14 bases left between them. Per the germline V gene, CDR1 is SQVTM and CDR2 is ANQGSEA. DNA of the CDR3: TGCAGCGTTAACACAGGGAGTAGCTCTGGGGCCAACGTCCTGACTTTC. Amino acids: CSVNTGSSSGANVLTF.

This clone was seen a single time. The chain carries TRBV19 and TRBJ2-7; TRBD1 might be the D (6 bases). The CDR3 runs to 14 residues. Trimming removed 9 bases at V and 5 bases at J, with 20 bases between. The germline V gene has CDR1 LNHDA and CDR2 SQIVND (reference sequence). DNA for the CDR3: TGTGCCAGCCAATCCCGTACAGGGATCGACGAGCAGTACTTC. Translated, it gives CASQSRTGIDEQYF.

The chain employs TRBV30 and TRBJ2-2, with D tentatively TRBD2 (6 bases). Germline CDR1 GTSNPN, CDR2 SVGIG (reference sequence). The CDR3 has 15 residues. Deletions cut 4 bases from V and 5 bases from J, with 17 bases between. CDR3 nucleotides: TGTGCCTGGATGACCGGAGGGAAGGGGACCGGGGAGCTGTTTTTT. This encodes CAWMTGGKGTGELFF.

The V gene is TRBV5-1, the J gene TRBJ1-1, with TRBD1 as a possible D gene (5 bases). Between the trimmed V and J ends, which lost 2 bases and 4 bases, there was a span of 12 bases. The CDR3 has 14 amino acids. Germline CDR1 is SGHRS and CDR2 is YFSETQ. The CDR3 is CASSFGGSTTEAFF. The CDR3 DNA reads as TGCGCCAGCAGCTTTGGGGGGAGTACCACTGAAGCTTTCTTT.

The rearrangement joins TRBV5-1 to TRBJ2-2, with D perhaps matching TRBD2 (5 bases). The V end lost 4 bases, the J end lost 6 bases, and 16 bases lay between the germline ends. The CDR3 covers 15 residues. Looked up from germline, CDR1 is SGHRS and CDR2 is YFSETQ. The chain's CDR3 is CASSLSGSQSGELFF. CDR3 nucleotides: TGCGCCAGCAGCCTCTCGGGGAGTCAATCCGGGGAGCTGTTTTTT.

The chain links TRBV30 to TRBJ2-5; D remains ambiguous. CDR1 is GTSNPN, CDR2 SVGIG, per germline (reference sequence). The CDR3 totals 13 residues. Trimming took 2 bases from V and 2 from J, leaving 9 bases between them. CDR3 residues: CAWSPFGQETQYF. CDR3 sequence (DNA): TGTGCCTGGAGTCCGTTCGGGCAAGAGACCCAGTACTTC.

This clone has more than one count but fewer than ten. J is TRBJ1-6 and V is TRBV4-1, with D perhaps matching TRBD1 (5 bases). Germline V gives CDR1 MGHRA, CDR2 YSYEKL. V was cut by 3 bases and J by 9 bases, with 18 bases left in between. The CDR3 consists of 16 residues. CDR3 sequence: CASSHVQQVLGSPLHF. CDR3 DNA sequence: TGCGCCAGCAGCCATGTACAACAGGTATTAGGTTCACCCCTCCACTTT.